The 13 T cell receptor beta chains below were found in one sample sequenced in a study of blood T cell repertoires in COVID-19. Profiled with immunoSEQ multiplex PCR; TCRdb holds only in-frame clones, not every one. Among 70,000 to 95,000 clones listed, under 80% were seen once. Material: peripheral blood. These receptors were obtained from a man between 60 and 70 years old with COVID-19, enrolled during active disease.

The chain uses TRBV5-1 and TRBJ2-5, with 8 bases identical to TRBD1. With V trimmed by 1 base and J by 4 bases, 3 bases remained unmatched. The CDR3 runs 14 residues. Germline V lookup: CDR1 SGHRS, CDR2 YFSETQ. The CDR3 DNA reads as TGCGCCAGCAGCTTGCAGGGGGCGGGAGAGACCCAGTACTTC. It translates to CASSLQGAGETQYF.

To note about this clone: Sequence at one end of the junction differs from germline and may be a read error. The rearrangement uses TRBV7-7 and TRBJ2-7, with 9 nucleotides matching TRBD2. Germline values: CDR1 SSHAT, CDR2 FNYEAQ (reference sequence). CDR3 length: 15 amino acids. The CDR3 loop is CASSLSSGSVNEQYF. In nucleotides, the CDR3 is TGTGCTAGCAGCTTGAGTAGCGGGAGCGTCAACGAGCAGTACTTC. The full variable domain, with the rest looked up from reference TRBV7-7 and TRBJ2-7, is GAGVSQSPRYKVTKRGQDVTLRCDPISSHATLYWYQQALGQGPEFLTYFNYEAQPDKSGLPSDRFSAERPEGSISTLTIQRTEQRDSAMYRCASSLSSGSVNEQYFGPGTRLTVT.

The chain uses TRBV7-9 and TRBJ1-1, with 9 bases fitting TRBD1. The CDR3 covers 16 residues. The trim removed 6 bases at V and 5 bases at J, leaving 13 bases unmatched. Germline lookup yields CDR1 SEHNR and CDR2 FQNEAQ (reference sequence). The CDR3 DNA follows: TGTGCCAGCAGTAAAGGGACAGGGAGGCAGGAGACTGAAGCTTTCTTT. This codes for CASSKGTGRQETEAFF.

The genes are TRBV10-3 and TRBJ2-5, with D maybe TRBD2 (7 bases). The germline CDR1 and CDR2 sequences are ENHRY and SYGVKD. Trimming pared 0 bases from V and 6 bases from J, leaving 11 bases between. The CDR3 consists of 14 residues. The chain's CDR3 is CAISESGGAQTQYF. The DNA for the CDR3 is TGTGCCATCAGTGAGTCAGGGGGGGCACAGACCCAGTACTTC.

The J gene is TRBJ1-2, the V gene TRBV7-9; 9 bases are shared with TRBD1. This CDR3 spans 16 amino acids. Germline trimming cut 0 bases from V and 5 bases from J; bases unmatched to any gene: 7. CDR1 is SEHNR, CDR2 FQNEAQ, per germline (reference sequence). CDR3 nucleotide sequence: TGTGCCAGCAGCTTAGCCACAGGGGGCGCGAGGTATGGCTACACCTTC. It specifies CASSLATGGARYGYTF.

V and J are TRBV5-1 and TRBJ2-1; weak D call: TRBD1 (5 bases). The germline V gene encodes CDR1 SGHRS and CDR2 YFSETQ. The V gene lost 0 bases and the J gene lost 9 bases, with 13 bases spanning the gap. This CDR3 has 14 amino acids. In DNA, the CDR3 is TGCGCCAGCAGCTTGGGGGGCCGTTTGCCTGAGCAGTTCTTC. Its translation: CASSLGGRLPEQFF.

The chain is built from TRBV20-1 and TRBJ2-2, with 7 bases matching TRBD2. This CDR3 is 13 amino acids long. Germline trimming cut 3 bases from V and 6 bases from J; bases unmatched to any gene: 4. Per germline, CDR1 DFQATT and CDR2 SNEGSKA (reference sequence). The CDR3 here is CSASVGGAGELFF. CDR3 DNA sequence: TGCAGTGCTAGTGTTGGGGGGGCCGGGGAGCTGTTTTTT.

The CDR3 sequence is CAIRGDRQITDTQYF. The DNA for the CDR3 is TGTGCCATCAGGGGCGATAGACAGATCACAGATACGCAGTATTTT. This chain joins TRBV10-3 and TRBJ2-3; a weak D match, TRBD1 (5 bases). This CDR3 is 15 amino acids long. Trimming took off 6 bases at V and 2 bases at J, with 15 bases between the two ends. CDR1 ENHRY and CDR2 SYGVKD come from the germline V gene.

This clone has a handful of counts. V usage is TRBV9 and J usage is TRBJ2-5, with 14 nucleotides matching TRBD2. The CDR3 contains 18 residues. In germline, CDR1 is SGDLS, CDR2 YYNGEE. J gave up 6 bases and V 1 base, and 11 bases lay outside the gene matches. The CDR3 bases are TGTGCCAGCAGCGTACCAAGCGGGACTAGCGGGGGTCAACAGACCCAGTACTTC. Its translation is CASSVPSGTSGGQQTQYF.

The chain is built from TRBV4-1 and TRBJ2-1; TRBD1 matches at 7 bases. Germline CDR1 and CDR2: MGHRA and YSYEKL. The CDR3 is made up of 15 amino acids. V was pared by 4 bases and J by 4 bases, with 7 bases of the junction left unmatched. The CDR3 DNA reads TGCGCCAGCAGCCCCGGCAGGGGGTTTTACAATGAGCAGTTCTTC. Its protein product is CASSPGRGFYNEQFF.

V and J are TRBV5-8 and TRBJ2-7; TRBD1 agrees at 10 bases. This CDR3 spans 15 amino acids. V was pared by 4 bases and J by 3 bases, with 7 bases of the junction left unmatched. The V gene's germline CDR1 is SGHTS and CDR2 YDEGEE. This CDR3 is CASSRPDRGDYEQYF. CDR3 DNA: TGTGCCAGCAGCCGCCCGGACAGGGGGGACTACGAGCAGTACTTC.

This clone was recorded many times. V usage is TRBV4-2 and J usage is TRBJ2-3; tentatively, D is TRBD2 (6 bases). Germline V lookup: CDR1 LGHNA, CDR2 YNFKEQ. The CDR3 extends over 16 amino acids. Trimming stripped 1 base from V and 1 base from J, with 12 bases between. The CDR3 reads CASSQGPSVGTDTQYF. The CDR3 nucleotides read TGTGCCAGCAGCCAAGGGCCTAGCGTCGGCACAGATACGCAGTATTTT.

The rearrangement uses TRBV4-3 and TRBJ2-7; D remains ambiguous. V lost 4 bases to trimming and J lost 2 bases, with 15 bases between them. This CDR3 spans 15 amino acids. Germline loops: CDR1 LGHNA, CDR2 YSLEER. CDR3 in amino acids: CASSRGSGTAYEQYF. The DNA of the CDR3 is TGCGCCAGCAGCCGTGGCTCAGGTACTGCCTACGAGCAGTACTTC.